The 3 T cell receptor beta chains below all came from one sample that was sequenced in a study of blood T cell repertoires in COVID-19. Repertoires were generated with immunoSEQ multiplex PCR, while TCRdb's copy carries only in-frame clones and drops some. The table has 250,000 to 350,000 clones, around 88% seen once. Specimen: PBMCs or T cells enriched from blood (not recorded which). The origin of the receptors is a woman in her thirties or forties who had recovered from COVID-19.

This rearrangement joins TRBV3-1 (or the pseudogene TRBV3-2) to TRBJ2-1, with 7 positions matching TRBD2. The CDR3 contains 16 residues. With V trimmed by 5 bases and J by 2 bases, 9 bases remained unmatched. Germline V CDR1 and CDR2: LGHDT, YNNKEL (reference sequence). The CDR3 DNA sequence: TGTGCCAGCAGCACAAGCGGGATAAGGACCTACAATGAGCAGTTCTTC. Translation gives CASSTSGIRTYNEQFF.

The CDR3 spells CASRPGTGWADTQYF. The CDR3 bases are TGCGCCAGCAGACCCGGGACAGGGTGGGCAGATACGCAGTATTTT. This rearrangement joins TRBV10-2 to TRBJ2-3, with 9 bases that match TRBD1. The V segment lost 6 bases and the J segment 4 bases; nucleotides outside the gene matches: 8. There are 15 residues in the CDR3. Germline V gene sequence: CDR1 WSHSY, CDR2 SAAADI.

The V call is TRBV4-3, the J call TRBJ1-5; 8 bases map to TRBD1. V was pared by 0 bases and J by 5 bases, with 6 bases of the junction left unmatched. The germline gives CDR1 LGHNA, CDR2 YSLEER. The CDR3 runs to 16 residues. CDR3 sequence: CASSQDYTGQDQPQHF. The CDR3 DNA is TGCGCCAGCAGCCAAGATTATACGGGACAGGATCAGCCCCAGCATTTT.